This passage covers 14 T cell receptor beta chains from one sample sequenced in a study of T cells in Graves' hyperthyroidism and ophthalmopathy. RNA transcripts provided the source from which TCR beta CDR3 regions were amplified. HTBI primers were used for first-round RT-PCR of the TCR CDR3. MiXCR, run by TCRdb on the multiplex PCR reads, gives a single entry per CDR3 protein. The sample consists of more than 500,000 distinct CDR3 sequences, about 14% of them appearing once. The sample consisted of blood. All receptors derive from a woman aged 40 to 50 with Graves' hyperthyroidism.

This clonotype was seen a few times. For the CDR3, the DNA is TGTGCCAGCAGGAACCAGGGGAATCAGCCCCAGCATTTT. As protein: CASRNQGNQPQHF. V is TRBV6-1 and J is TRBJ1-5, with D possibly matching TRBD1 (6 bases). The CDR3 is made up of 13 amino acids. Germline V gene lookup returns CDR1 MNHNS and CDR2 SASEGT. The V end lost 6 bases, the J end lost 4 bases, and 10 bases lay between the germline ends.

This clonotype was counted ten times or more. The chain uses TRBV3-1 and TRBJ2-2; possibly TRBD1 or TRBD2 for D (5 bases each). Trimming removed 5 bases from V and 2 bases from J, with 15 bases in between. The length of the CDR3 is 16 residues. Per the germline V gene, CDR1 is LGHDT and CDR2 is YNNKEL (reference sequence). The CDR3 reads CASSSGGAVNTGELFF. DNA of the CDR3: TGTGCCAGCAGCTCTGGGGGAGCGGTCAACACCGGGGAGCTGTTTTTT. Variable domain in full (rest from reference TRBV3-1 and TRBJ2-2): DTAVSQTPKYLVTQMGNDKSIKCEQNLGHDTMYWYKQDSKKFLKIMFSYNNKELIINETVPNRFSPKSPDKAHLNLHINSLELGDSAVYFCASSSGGAVNTGELFFGEGSRLTVL.

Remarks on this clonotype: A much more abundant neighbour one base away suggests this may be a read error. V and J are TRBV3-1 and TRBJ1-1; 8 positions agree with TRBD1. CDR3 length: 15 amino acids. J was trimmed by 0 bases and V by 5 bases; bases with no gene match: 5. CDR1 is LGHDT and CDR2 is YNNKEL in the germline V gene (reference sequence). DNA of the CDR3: TGTGCCAGCAGCTCGACAGGGGTCATGAACACTGAAGCTTTCTTT. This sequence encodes CASSSTGVMNTEAFF.

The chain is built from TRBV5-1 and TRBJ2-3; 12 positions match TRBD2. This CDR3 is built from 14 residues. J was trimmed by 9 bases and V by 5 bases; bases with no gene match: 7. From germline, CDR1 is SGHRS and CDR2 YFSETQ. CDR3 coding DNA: TGCGCCAGCAGATCTAGCGGGAGGGCCTACACGCAGTATTTT. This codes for CASRSSGRAYTQYF.

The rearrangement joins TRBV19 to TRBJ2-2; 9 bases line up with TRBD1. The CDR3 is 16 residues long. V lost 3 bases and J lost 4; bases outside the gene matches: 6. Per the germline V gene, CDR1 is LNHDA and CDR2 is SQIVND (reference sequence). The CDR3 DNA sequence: TGTGCCAGTAGTATGGGACAGGGCGTCGTCACCGGGGAGCTGTTTTTT. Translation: CASSMGQGVVTGELFF. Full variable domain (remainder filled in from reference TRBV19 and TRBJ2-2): DGGITQSPKYLFRKEGQNVTLSCEQNLNHDAMYWYRQDPGQGLRLIYYSQIVNDFQKGDIAEGYSVSREKKESFPLTVTSAQKNPTAFYLCASSMGQGVVTGELFFGEGSRLTVL.

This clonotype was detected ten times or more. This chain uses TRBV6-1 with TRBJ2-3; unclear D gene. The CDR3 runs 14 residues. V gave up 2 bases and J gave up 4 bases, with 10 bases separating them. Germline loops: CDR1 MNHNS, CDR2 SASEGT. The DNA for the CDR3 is TGTGCCAGCAGTGAATCGCGGCGCCCAGATACGCAGTATTTT. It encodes CASSESRRPDTQYF.

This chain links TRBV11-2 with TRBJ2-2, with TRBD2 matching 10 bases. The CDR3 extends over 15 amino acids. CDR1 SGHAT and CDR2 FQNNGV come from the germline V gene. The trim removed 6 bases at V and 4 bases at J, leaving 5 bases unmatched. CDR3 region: CASRSLAGVTGELFF. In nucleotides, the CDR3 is TGTGCCAGCAGAAGCCTAGCGGGAGTCACCGGGGAGCTGTTTTTT. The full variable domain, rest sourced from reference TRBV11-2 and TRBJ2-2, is EAGVAQSPRYKIIEKRQSVAFWCNPISGHATLYWYQQILGQGPKLLIQFQNNGVVDDSQLPKDRFSAERLKGVDSTLKIQPAKLEDSAVYLCASRSLAGVTGELFFGEGSRLTVL.

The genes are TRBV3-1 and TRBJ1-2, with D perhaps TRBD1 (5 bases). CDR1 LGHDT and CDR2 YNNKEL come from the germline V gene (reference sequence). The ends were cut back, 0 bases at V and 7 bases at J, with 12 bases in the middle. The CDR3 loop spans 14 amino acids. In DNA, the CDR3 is TGTGCCAGCAGCCAAGATACGAGGGGCATTGGCTACACCTTC. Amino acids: CASSQDTRGIGYTF.

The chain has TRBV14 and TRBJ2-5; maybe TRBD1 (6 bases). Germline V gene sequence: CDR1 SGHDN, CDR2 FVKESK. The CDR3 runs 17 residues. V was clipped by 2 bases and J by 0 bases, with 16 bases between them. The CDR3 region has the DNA TGTGCCAGCAGCCAAACAGGGCCCCTGAGCGACCAAGAGACCCAGTACTTC. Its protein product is CASSQTGPLSDQETQYF.

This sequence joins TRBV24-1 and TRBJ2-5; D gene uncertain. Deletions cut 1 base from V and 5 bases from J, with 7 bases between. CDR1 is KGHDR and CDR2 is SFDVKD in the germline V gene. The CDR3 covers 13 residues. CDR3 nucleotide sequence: TGTGCCACCAGTGATTTAAAAGGGGAGACCCAGTACTTC. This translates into CATSDLKGETQYF.

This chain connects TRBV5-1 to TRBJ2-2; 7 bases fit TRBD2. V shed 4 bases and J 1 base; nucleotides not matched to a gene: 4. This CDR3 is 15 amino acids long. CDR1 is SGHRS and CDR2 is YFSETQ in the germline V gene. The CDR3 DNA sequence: TGCGCCAGCAGCGCAACTAGCGTGAACACCGGGGAGCTGTTTTTT. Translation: CASSATSVNTGELFF.

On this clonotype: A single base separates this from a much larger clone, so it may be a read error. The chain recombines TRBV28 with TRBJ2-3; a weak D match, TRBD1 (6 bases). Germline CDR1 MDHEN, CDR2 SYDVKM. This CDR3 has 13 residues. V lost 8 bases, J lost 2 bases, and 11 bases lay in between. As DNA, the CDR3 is TGTGCCAGCGATCAGGGGATCACAGATACGCAGTATTTT. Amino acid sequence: CASDQGITDTQYF.

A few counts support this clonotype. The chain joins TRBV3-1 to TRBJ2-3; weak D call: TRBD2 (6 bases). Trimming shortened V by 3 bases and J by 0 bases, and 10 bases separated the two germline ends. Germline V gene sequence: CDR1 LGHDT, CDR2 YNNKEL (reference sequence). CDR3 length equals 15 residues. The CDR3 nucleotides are TGTGCCAGCAGCCAGATGGGGACTAGCACAGATACGCAGTATTTT. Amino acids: CASSQMGTSTDTQYF.

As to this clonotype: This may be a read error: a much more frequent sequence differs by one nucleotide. In DNA, the CDR3 is TGTGCCAGCGGTTACTCCATAGCGGAGTCCTACAATGAGCAGTTCTTC. Translated, it gives CASGYSIAESYNEQFF. This rearrangement joins TRBV6-6 to TRBJ2-1, with D maybe TRBD2 (6 bases). The germline V gene has CDR1 MNHNY and CDR2 SVGAGI (reference sequence). This CDR3 is 16 amino acids long.